The present TCR beta chain was sequenced within a study of cytomegalovirus exposure and HLA in healthy donors. General observations from the study: Whilst most TCR sequences proved rare, a subset of public TCRs occurred across many donors. For cytomegalovirus status, the classifier reportedly gave diagnoses with high specificity and sensitivity. CMV antigen specificity of three CMV-associated chains was confirmed in vitro. The listing of approximately 160 TCR beta chains classed them as cytomegalovirus-associated.

As for this clone: Its antigen remains unknown.

Germline-derived CDR1 and CDR2 are LNHDA and SQIVND (reference sequence). This CDR3 is 15 amino acids long. The V end was cut by 6 bases, the J end by 9 bases, with 24 bases between. TCRdb's table, derived via immunoSEQ multiplex PCR, lists solely in-frame clones and lacks some. The sample consists of about 130,000 clones, 89% of them appearing once. J is TRBJ2-7 and V is TRBV19; the D gene is possibly TRBD1 (5 bases). The sequencing input was PBMCs. This sequence originates from a young woman in good health and CMV-seronegative. The CDR3 region has the DNA TGTGCCAGTAGGTCCTCAGCAGGGTTTCTATCTGGGCAGTACTTC. It codes for CASRSSAGFLSGQYF.